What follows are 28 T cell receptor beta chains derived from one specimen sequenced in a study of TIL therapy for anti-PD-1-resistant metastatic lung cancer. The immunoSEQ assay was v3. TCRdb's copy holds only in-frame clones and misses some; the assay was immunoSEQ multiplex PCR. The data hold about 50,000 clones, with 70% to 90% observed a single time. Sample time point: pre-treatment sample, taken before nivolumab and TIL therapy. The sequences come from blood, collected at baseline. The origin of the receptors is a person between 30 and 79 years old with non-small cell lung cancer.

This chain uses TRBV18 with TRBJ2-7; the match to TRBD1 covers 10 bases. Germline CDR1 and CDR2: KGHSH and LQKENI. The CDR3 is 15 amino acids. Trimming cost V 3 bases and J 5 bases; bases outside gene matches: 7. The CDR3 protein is CASSPLRDRGHEQYF. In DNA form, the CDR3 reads TGTGCCAGCTCACCGCTCCGGGACAGGGGCCACGAGCAGTACTTC.

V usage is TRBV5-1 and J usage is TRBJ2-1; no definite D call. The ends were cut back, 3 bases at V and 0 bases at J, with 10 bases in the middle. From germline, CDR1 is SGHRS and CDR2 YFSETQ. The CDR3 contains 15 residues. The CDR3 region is CASSSPSSSYNEQFF. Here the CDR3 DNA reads TGCGCCAGCAGCTCCCCGAGTAGCTCCTACAATGAGCAGTTCTTC.

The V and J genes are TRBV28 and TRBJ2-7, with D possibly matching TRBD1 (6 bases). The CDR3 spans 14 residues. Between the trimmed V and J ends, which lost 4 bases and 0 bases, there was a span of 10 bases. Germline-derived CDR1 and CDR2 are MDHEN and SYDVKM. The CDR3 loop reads CASSYRVNSYEQYF. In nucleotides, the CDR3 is TGTGCCAGCAGTTACAGGGTAAACTCCTACGAGCAGTACTTC. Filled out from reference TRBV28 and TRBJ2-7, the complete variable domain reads DVKVTQSSRYLVKRTGEKVFLECVQDMDHENMFWYRQDPGLGLRLIYFSYDVKMKEKGDIPEGYSVSREKKERFSLILESASTNQTSMYLCASSYRVNSYEQYFGPGTRLTVT.

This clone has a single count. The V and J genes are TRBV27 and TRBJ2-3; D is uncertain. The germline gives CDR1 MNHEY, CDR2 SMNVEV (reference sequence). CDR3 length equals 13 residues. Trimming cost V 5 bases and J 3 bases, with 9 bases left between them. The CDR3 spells CASSDHGTDTQYF. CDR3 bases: TGTGCCAGCAGTGACCACGGAACAGATACGCAGTATTTT.

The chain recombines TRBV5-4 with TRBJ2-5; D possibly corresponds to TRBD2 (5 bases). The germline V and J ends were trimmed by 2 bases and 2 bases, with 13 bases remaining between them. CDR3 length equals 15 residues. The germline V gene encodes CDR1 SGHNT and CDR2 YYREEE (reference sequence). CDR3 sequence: CASSFPGILQETQYF. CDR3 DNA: TGTGCCAGCAGCTTCCCCGGGATTCTACAAGAGACCCAGTACTTC.

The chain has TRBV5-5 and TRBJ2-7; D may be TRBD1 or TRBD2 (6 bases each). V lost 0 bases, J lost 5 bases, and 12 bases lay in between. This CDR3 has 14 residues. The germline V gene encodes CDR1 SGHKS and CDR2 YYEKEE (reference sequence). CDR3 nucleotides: TGTGCCAGCAGCTTGGCCGGGGGCCGGGACGAGCAGTACTTC. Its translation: CASSLAGGRDEQYF. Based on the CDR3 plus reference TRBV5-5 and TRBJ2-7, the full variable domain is DAGVTQSPTHLIKTRGQQVTLRCSPISGHKSVSWYQQVLGQGPQFIFQYYEKEERGRGNFPDRFSARQFPNYSSELNVNALLLGDSALYLCASSLAGGRDEQYFGPGTRLTVT.

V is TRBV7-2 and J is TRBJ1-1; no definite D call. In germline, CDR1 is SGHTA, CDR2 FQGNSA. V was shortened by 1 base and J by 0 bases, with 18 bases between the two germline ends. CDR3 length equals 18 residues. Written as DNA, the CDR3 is TGTGCCAGCAGCTTAGGGGTACTTCGGGGATCCATGAACACTGAAGCTTTCTTT. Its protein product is CASSLGVLRGSMNTEAFF.

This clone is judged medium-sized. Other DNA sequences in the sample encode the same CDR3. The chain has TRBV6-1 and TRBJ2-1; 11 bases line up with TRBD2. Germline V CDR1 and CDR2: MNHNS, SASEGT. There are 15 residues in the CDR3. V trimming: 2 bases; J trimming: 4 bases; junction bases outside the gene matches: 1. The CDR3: CASSELAGGYNEQFF. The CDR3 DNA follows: TGTGCCAGCAGTGAATTAGCGGGAGGGTACAATGAGCAGTTCTTC.

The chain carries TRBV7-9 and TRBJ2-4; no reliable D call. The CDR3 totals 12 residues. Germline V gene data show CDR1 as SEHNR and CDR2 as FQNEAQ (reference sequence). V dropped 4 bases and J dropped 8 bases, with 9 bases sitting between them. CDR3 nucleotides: TGTGCCAGCAGCTCACCCCTATACATTCAGTACTTC. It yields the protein CASSSPLYIQYF.

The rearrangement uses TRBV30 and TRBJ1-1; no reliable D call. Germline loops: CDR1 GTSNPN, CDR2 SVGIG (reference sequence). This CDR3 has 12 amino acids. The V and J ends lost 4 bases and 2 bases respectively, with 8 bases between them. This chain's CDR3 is CAWIPANTEAFF. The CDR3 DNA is TGTGCCTGGATTCCAGCCAACACTGAAGCTTTCTTT.

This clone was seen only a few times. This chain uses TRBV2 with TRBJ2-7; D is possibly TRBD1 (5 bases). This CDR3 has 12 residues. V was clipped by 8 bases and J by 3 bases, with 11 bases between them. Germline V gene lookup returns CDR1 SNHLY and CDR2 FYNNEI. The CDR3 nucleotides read TGTGCCAGCGGCAGGGCCAACTACGAGCAGTACTTC. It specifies CASGRANYEQYF.

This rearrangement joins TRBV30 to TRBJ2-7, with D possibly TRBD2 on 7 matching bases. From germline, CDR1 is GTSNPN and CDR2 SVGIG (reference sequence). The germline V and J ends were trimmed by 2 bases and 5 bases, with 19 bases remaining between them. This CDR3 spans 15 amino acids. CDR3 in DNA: TGTGCCTGGAGTACGTGGGGGGGCTCAAGGGACGAGCAGTACTTC. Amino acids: CAWSTWGGSRDEQYF.

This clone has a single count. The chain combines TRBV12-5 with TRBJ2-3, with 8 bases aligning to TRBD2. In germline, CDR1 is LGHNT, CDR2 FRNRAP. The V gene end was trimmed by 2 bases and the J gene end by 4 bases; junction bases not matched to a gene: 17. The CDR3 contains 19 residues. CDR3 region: CASGLNPNLGGRWPDTQYF. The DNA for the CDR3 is TGTGCTAGTGGTTTGAACCCCAATCTAGGCGGGAGGTGGCCAGATACGCAGTATTTT.

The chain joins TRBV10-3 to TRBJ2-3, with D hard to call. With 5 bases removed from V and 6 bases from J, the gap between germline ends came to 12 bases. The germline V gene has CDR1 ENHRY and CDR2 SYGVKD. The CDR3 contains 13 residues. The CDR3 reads CAISTTGTDTQYF. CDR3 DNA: TGTGCCATCAGTACCACCGGTACGGATACGCAGTATTTT.

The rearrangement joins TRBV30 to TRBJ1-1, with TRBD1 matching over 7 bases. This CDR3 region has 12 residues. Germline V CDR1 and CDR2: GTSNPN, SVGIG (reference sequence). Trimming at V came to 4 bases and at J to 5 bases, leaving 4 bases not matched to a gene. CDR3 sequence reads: CAWTDRDTEAFF. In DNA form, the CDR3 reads TGTGCCTGGACCGACAGGGATACTGAAGCTTTCTTT.

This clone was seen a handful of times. The CDR3: CATSSRDDQRPQHF. The CDR3 DNA reads as TGTGCCACCAGCAGCCGGGACGACCAGCGGCCCCAGCATTTT. The rearrangement joins TRBV15 to TRBJ1-5; D perhaps matches TRBD1 (5 bases). Between the trimmed V and J ends, which lost 3 bases and 9 bases, there was a span of 15 bases. CDR1 LNHNV and CDR2 YYDKDF come from the germline V gene (reference sequence). This CDR3 has 14 residues.

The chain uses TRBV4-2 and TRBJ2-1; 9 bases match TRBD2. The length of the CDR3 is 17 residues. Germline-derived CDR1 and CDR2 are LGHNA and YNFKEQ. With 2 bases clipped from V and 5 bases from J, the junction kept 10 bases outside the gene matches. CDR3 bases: TGTGCCAGCAGCCAAACCTTGGCGGGAGGGAGGGACAATGAGCAGTTCTTC. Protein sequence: CASSQTLAGGRDNEQFF.

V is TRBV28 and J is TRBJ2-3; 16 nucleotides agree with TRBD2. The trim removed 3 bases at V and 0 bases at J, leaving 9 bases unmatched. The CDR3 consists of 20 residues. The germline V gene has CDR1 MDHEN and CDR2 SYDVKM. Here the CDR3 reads CASSLRSGTSGGASTDTQYF. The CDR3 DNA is TGTGCCAGCAGTTTGCGATCCGGGACTAGCGGGGGGGCAAGCACAGATACGCAGTATTTT.

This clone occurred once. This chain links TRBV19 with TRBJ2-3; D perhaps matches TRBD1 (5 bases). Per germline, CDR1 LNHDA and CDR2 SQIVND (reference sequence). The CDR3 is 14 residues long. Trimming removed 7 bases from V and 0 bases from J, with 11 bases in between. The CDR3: CASKEQASTDTQYF. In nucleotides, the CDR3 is TGTGCCAGTAAAGAACAGGCTAGCACAGATACGCAGTATTTT.

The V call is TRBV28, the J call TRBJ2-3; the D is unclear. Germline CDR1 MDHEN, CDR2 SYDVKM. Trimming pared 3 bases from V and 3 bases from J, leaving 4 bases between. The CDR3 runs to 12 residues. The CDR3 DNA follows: TGTGCCAGCAGTTTTGAAACAGATACGCAGTATTTT. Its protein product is CASSFETDTQYF.

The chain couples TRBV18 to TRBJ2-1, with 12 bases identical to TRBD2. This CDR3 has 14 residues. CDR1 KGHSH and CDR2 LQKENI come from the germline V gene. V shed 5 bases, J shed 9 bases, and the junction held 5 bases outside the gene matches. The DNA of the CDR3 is TGTGCCAGCTCAGGGACTAGCGGGTCAGGTGAGCAGTTCTTC. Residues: CASSGTSGSGEQFF.

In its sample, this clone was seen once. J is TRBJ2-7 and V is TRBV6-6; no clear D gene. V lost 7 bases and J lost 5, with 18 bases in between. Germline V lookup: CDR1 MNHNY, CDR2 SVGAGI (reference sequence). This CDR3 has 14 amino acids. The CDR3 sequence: CASKPSWGGHEQYF. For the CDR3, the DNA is TGTGCCAGCAAGCCCTCGTGGGGTGGGCACGAGCAGTACTTC.

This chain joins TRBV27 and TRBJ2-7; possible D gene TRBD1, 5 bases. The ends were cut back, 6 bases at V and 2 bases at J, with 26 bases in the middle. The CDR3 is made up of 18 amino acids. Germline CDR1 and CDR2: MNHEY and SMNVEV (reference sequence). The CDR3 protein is CASRTSGKLDPYAYEQYF. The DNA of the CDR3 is TGTGCCAGCAGGACATCAGGGAAATTAGATCCCTATGCCTACGAGCAGTACTTC.

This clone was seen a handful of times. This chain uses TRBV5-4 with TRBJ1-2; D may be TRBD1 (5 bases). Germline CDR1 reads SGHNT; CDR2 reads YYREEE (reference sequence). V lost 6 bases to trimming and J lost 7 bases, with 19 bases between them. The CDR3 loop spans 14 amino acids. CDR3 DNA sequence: TGTGCCAGCACCTCCCAGGGAGGTTACGGTGGCTACACCTTC. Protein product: CASTSQGGYGGYTF. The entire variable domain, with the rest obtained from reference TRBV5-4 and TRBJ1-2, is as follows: ETGVTQSPTHLIKTRGQQVTLRCSSQSGHNTVSWYQQALGQGPQFIFQYYREEENGRGNFPPRFSGLQFPNYSSELNVNALELDDSALYLCASTSQGGYGGYTFGSGTRLTVV.

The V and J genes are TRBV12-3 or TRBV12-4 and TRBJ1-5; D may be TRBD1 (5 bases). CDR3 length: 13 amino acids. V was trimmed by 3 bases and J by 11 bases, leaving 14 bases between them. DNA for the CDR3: TGTGCCAGCAGTTTGGGGGAGGTAACTGCCCAGCATTTT. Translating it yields CASSLGEVTAQHF.

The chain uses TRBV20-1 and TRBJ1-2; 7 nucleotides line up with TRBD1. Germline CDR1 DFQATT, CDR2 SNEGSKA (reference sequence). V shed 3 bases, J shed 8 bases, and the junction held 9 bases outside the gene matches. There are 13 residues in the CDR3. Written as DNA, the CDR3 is TGCAGTGCTAGTCCGACAGGGCAAGGCGGCTACACCTTC. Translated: CSASPTGQGGYTF.

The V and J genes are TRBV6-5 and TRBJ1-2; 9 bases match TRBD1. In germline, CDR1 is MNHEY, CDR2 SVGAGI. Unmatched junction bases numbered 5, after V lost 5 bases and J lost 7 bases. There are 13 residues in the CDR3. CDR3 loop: CASSQRDRAGYTF. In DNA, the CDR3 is TGTGCCAGCAGTCAAAGGGACAGGGCTGGCTACACCTTC.

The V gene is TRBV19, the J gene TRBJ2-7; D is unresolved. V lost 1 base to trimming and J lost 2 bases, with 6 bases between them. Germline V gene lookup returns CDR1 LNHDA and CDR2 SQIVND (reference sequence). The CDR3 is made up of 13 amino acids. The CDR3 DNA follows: TGTGCCAGTAGTATAGGGCGGACCTACGAGCAGTACTTC. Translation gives CASSIGRTYEQYF. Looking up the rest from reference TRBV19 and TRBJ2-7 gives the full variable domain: DGGITQSPKYLFRKEGQNVTLSCEQNLNHDAMYWYRQDPGQGLRLIYYSQIVNDFQKGDIAEGYSVSREKKESFPLTVTSAQKNPTAFYLCASSIGRTYEQYFGPGTRLTVT.